This entry lists 4 T cell receptor beta chains sequenced from one sample in a study of blood T cells in healthy people across ages. PCR was performed a second time for about 7 to 11 cycles using a sample-barcoded 5' primer and a J-beta primer mix. TCRdb itself ran the 5' RACE reads through MiXCR, one entry per CDR3 protein. The sample carries over 1.5 million distinct CDR3 sequences, around 50% recorded once. The sample was blood. The source of these receptors is a woman aged 40-49 years in good health.

This clonotype was seen a handful of times. The chain has TRBV7-9 and TRBJ2-4, with TRBD2 matching 9 bases. The CDR3 runs 18 residues. Per germline, CDR1 SEHNR and CDR2 FQNEAQ (reference sequence). V was pared by 4 bases and J by 0 bases, with 10 bases of the junction left unmatched. The DNA of the CDR3 is TGTGCCAGCAGCTCCGGTAGCGGGGGACCCCTAGCCAAAAACATTCAGTACTTC. It yields the protein CASSSGSGGPLAKNIQYF. Filled out from reference TRBV7-9 and TRBJ2-4, the complete variable domain reads DTGVSQNPRHKITKRGQNVTFRCDPISEHNRLYWYRQTLGQGPEFLTYFQNEAQLEKSRLLSDRFSAERPKGSFSTLEIQRTEQGDSAMYLCASSSGSGGPLAKNIQYFGAGTRLSVL.

The J gene is TRBJ2-1, the V gene TRBV20-1; maybe TRBD1 (5 bases). Trimming removed 0 bases from V and 6 bases from J, with 18 bases in between. The germline V gene encodes CDR1 DFQATT and CDR2 SNEGSKA (reference sequence). The CDR3 sequence is 16 residues long. CDR3 DNA: TGCAGTGCTAGAGATTTTAGGGGAACCACACTCAATGAGCAGTTCTTC. Encoded protein: CSARDFRGTTLNEQFF.

This chain uses TRBV6-1 with TRBJ2-7, with 9 nucleotides matching TRBD1. This CDR3 contains 16 residues. The trim removed 4 bases at V and 2 bases at J, leaving 9 bases unmatched. The germline V gene has CDR1 MNHNS and CDR2 SASEGT. CDR3 coding DNA: TGTGCCAGCAGTGTGGCGACAGGGGGTAACCCCTACGAGCAGTACTTC. Translation: CASSVATGGNPYEQYF.

In DNA, the CDR3 is TGCAGCGTTGAAGCGGGACAGGGGTTAGAGACCCAGTTCTTC. This translates into CSVEAGQGLETQFF. The chain couples TRBV29-1 to TRBJ2-5; 10 nucleotides match TRBD1. The DNA end is more similar to TRBJ2-1, so the J call may be wrong. Looked up from germline, CDR1 is SQVTM and CDR2 is ANQGSEA. This CDR3 is 14 amino acids long.